This T cell receptor (beta chain) was captured in a study of OX40 agonist ivuxolimab in advanced cancers. General notes on the study: Ivuxolimab was an agonistic, fully human IgG2 monoclonal antibody directed against OX40 (CD134), a costimulatory receptor. Of the approximately 50 dose-escalation patients, hepatocellular carcinoma was present in about 19, melanoma in approximately 15, renal cell carcinoma in 9 and head and neck cancer in 9. In the dose-escalation cohort, over 65% of patients were male, and the mean age was approximately 60 years, with a range of 23 to 79. Prior anti-PD-1, anti-PD-L1 or anti-CTLA-4 therapy was permitted, and checkpoint inhibitors had been received by roughly 42% of dose-escalation patients. The paper describes the monotherapy dose-escalation part (N of about 54 patients) of the phase I trial of ivuxolimab. Partial responses occurred in three dose-escalation patients: two with cutaneous melanoma and one with hepatocellular carcinoma. Intravenous ivuxolimab was administered to patients every 2 weeks at six dose levels: 0.01, 0.1, 0.3, 1.5, 3 and 10 mg/kg. Peripheral TCRbeta sequencing aimed to test whether ivuxolimab altered TCR sequence diversity and caused clonal T-cell expansion.

To sequence the TCRbeta CDR3 region, genomic DNA was isolated from the sorted cells. The immunoSEQ Assay was used to sequence the TCRbeta CDR3 regions. What TCRdb holds here is the immuneACCESS table cut down to in-frame rearrangements. Part of the clones is not present; checked against another copy, under half of the missing clones reflect an unresolved V gene, and the others are unexplained. The sample records fewer than 100,000 clones, roughly 84% of which are singletons. The ten largest clonotypes hold 6.2% of the sample. What the research found in general, with its limitations: After ivuxolimab, expanded clones were on average more numerous among CD8+ T cells than among CD4+ T cells. At doses from 0.1 to 3.0 mg/kg, clonal expansion was seen in both CD4+ and CD8+ blood T cells between baseline and week 6. In the 0.1-3.0 mg/kg groups, partial responders were among the patients with the lowest normalized peripheral clonal expansion, particularly in CD8+ T cells. Low levels of normalized T-cell clonal expansion were also seen in some patients who did not respond. The antigen specificity of the clonally expanded peripheral T cells was not determined.

The trial excluded patients who had a history of autoimmune disease or were on systemic immunosuppression. Peripheral blood for TCR sequencing was collected from all dose cohorts at baseline, on cycle 4 day 1, and on cycle 7 day 1. The samples were taken from a phase I, first-in-human, multicenter, open-label dose-escalation trial of ivuxolimab. The trial enrolled adults with locally advanced or metastatic head and neck squamous cell, hepatocellular, melanoma or renal cell carcinoma. CD4+ and CD8+ T cells were sorted separately from peripheral blood before TCR sequencing. CDR1 and CDR2 are read off the germline V gene as MDHEN and SYDVKM. V loses 3 bases, J loses 7 bases, and the germline ends lie 7 bases apart. The CDR3, from cysteine to phenylalanine, totals 12 residues. Only the CDR3 portion is preserved as DNA: 36 bases, with reading frame beginning at the first base. Details on this clone: The antigen this receptor binds is unknown. No much larger clonotype is one base removed from it; base qualities were not supplied.

The clonotype originates from an adult with an advanced solid tumor such as melanoma, head and neck, liver or kidney cancer. The chain is assembled from TRBV28 and TRBJ1-5, with the identity of the D gene unclear. Source: CD4+ or CD8+ T cells sorted from blood, taken in a trial of the OX40 agonist ivuxolimab. The CDR3 loop reads CASSFWVQPQHF. The bases read TGTGCCAGCAGTTTTTGGGTACAGCCCCAGCATTTT.